Following are 19 T cell receptor beta chains from one sample sequenced in a study of T cell changes during pregnancy in multiple sclerosis. Method: immunoSEQ multiplex PCR; TCRdb's copy keeps in-frame clones and lacks some. The sample lists around 57,000 clones; roughly 88% were seen once. This material consisted of peripheral blood, taken in the second trimester of pregnancy. These TCRs come from a female donor with multiple sclerosis, enrolled in a pregnancy study.

This clone was found a few times. The chain is built from TRBV5-1 and TRBJ1-1, with 7 bases identical to TRBD1. The CDR3 consists of 13 residues. V lost 4 bases to trimming and J lost 4 bases; unmatched junction nucleotides: 4. The germline V gene has CDR1 SGHRS and CDR2 YFSETQ. CDR3 DNA: TGCGCCAGCAGCCCCGGGACAGCCACTGAAGCTTTCTTT. Amino acid sequence: CASSPGTATEAFF.

The chain uses TRBV4-3 and TRBJ2-6; 15 nucleotides match TRBD2. Germline loops: CDR1 LGHNA, CDR2 YSLEER. The length of the CDR3 is 18 residues. V dropped 4 bases and J dropped 3; count of bases not matched to a gene: 4. Here the CDR3 reads CASSPGTSGGYGANVLTF. CDR3 nucleotide sequence: TGCGCCAGCAGCCCGGGGACTAGCGGGGGGTATGGGGCCAACGTCCTGACTTTC.

This clone appeared once. CDR3 protein: CASSEEPGRGPQHF. The CDR3 DNA reads TGTGCCAGCAGTGAAGAGCCAGGCCGGGGGCCCCAGCATTTT. The genes are TRBV6-1 and TRBJ1-5; D unclear. V was pared by 1 base and J by 9 bases, with 13 bases between. The germline CDR1 and CDR2 sequences are MNHNS and SASEGT. The CDR3 is made up of 14 amino acids.

V is TRBV19 and J is TRBJ2-7, with 7 bases fitting TRBD1. Unmatched junction bases numbered 7, after V lost 5 bases and J lost 3 bases. Germline CDR1 LNHDA, CDR2 SQIVND (reference sequence). The CDR3 spans 14 residues. CDR3 region: CASSDPGTVYEQYF. Here the CDR3 DNA reads TGTGCCAGTAGTGACCCCGGGACAGTCTACGAGCAGTACTTC.

The chain recombines TRBV7-2 with TRBJ1-5; a possible D gene is TRBD1 (5 bases). The CDR3 extends over 13 amino acids. The V gene lost 1 base and the J gene lost 6 bases, with 7 bases spanning the gap. Germline lookup yields CDR1 SGHTA and CDR2 FQGNSA. CDR3 sequence (DNA): TGTGCCAGCAGCTTAGAAGGGGTTCAGCCCCAGCATTTT. It yields the protein CASSLEGVQPQHF.

The rearrangement joins TRBV15 to TRBJ2-5, with TRBD2 matching 7 bases. Unmatched junction bases numbered 5, after V lost 6 bases and J lost 1 base. Germline CDR1 is LNHNV and CDR2 is YYDKDF (reference sequence). This CDR3 has 14 amino acids. CDR3 nucleotide sequence: TGTGCCACCAGGTACGGGGGGTTCCAAGAGACCCAGTACTTC. Translation gives CATRYGGFQETQYF.

CDR3 sequence reads: CASSEFGTGWRSQPQHF. CDR3 DNA sequence: TGTGCCAGCAGTGAATTCGGGACAGGGTGGCGCAGTCAGCCCCAGCATTTT. The genes are TRBV2 and TRBJ1-5; 9 bases match TRBD1. The CDR3 covers 17 residues. Germline CDR1 is SNHLY and CDR2 is FYNNEI. Trimming cost V 2 bases and J 6 bases; bases outside gene matches: 11.

This chain uses TRBV5-6 with TRBJ2-5; TRBD2 matches at 13 bases. The CDR3 extends over 17 amino acids. The germline V gene encodes CDR1 SGHDT and CDR2 YYEEEE. V shed 3 bases, J shed 5 bases, and the junction held 10 bases outside the gene matches. The CDR3 protein is CASSSRLAGGLRETQYF. Here the CDR3 DNA reads TGTGCCAGCAGCTCCCGACTAGCGGGGGGCCTCCGGGAGACCCAGTACTTC.

V is TRBV7-6 and J is TRBJ2-7; TRBD1 matches at 7 bases. Germline V gene data show CDR1 as SGHVS and CDR2 as FNYEAQ. The CDR3 extends over 14 amino acids. With V trimmed by 3 bases and J by 4 bases, 6 bases remained unmatched. The CDR3 is CASSFSGTEYEQYF. CDR3 DNA sequence: TGTGCCAGCAGCTTCTCCGGGACAGAGTACGAGCAGTACTTC. The whole variable domain, filled in from reference TRBV7-6 and TRBJ2-7, reads GAGVSQSPRYKVTKRGQDVALRCDPISGHVSLYWYRQALGQGPEFLTYFNYEAQQDKSGLPNDRFSAERPEGSISTLTIQRTEQRDSAMYRCASSFSGTEYEQYFGPGTRLTVT.

The table lists this clone with a few counts. This same CDR3 is encoded by further DNA sequences in the sample. The V call is TRBV5-1, the J call TRBJ1-2; TRBD1 matches 9 bases. V lost 4 bases, J lost 8 bases, and 9 bases stayed unmatched. The CDR3 sequence is 14 residues long. Germline lookup yields CDR1 SGHRS and CDR2 YFSETQ. CDR3 sequence reads: CASSPSGQGSGYTF. The CDR3 bases are TGCGCCAGCAGCCCCTCGGGACAGGGCAGCGGCTACACCTTC.

The rearrangement uses TRBV19 and TRBJ1-5; 9 bases fit TRBD1. V lost 3 bases, J lost 5 bases, and 8 bases stayed unmatched. In germline, CDR1 is LNHDA, CDR2 SQIVND (reference sequence). This CDR3 spans 16 amino acids. DNA of the CDR3: TGTGCCAGTAGTATTGGGGGGACAGGGTATCATCAGCCCCAGCATTTT. It is translated as CASSIGGTGYHQPQHF.

The chain uses TRBV9 and TRBJ2-3; D is perhaps TRBD1 (5 bases). Germline CDR1 is SGDLS and CDR2 is YYNGEE. The CDR3 length is 12 residues. Deletions cut 0 bases from V and 7 bases from J, with 6 bases between. The CDR3 reads CASSVEGYTQYF. Here the CDR3 DNA reads TGTGCCAGCAGCGTAGAGGGGTATACGCAGTATTTT.

The gene calls are TRBV9 and TRBJ2-7, with 7 bases matching TRBD1. V gave up 0 bases and J gave up 3 bases; unmatched junction bases: 3. Germline values: CDR1 SGDLS, CDR2 YYNGEE. The CDR3 spans 14 residues. As DNA, the CDR3 is TGTGCCAGCAGCGTAGGAGGGACAGACTACGAGCAGTACTTC. Translation gives CASSVGGTDYEQYF.

V gene TRBV5-4 combines with J gene TRBJ2-7; 8 bases map to TRBD2. The V segment lost 2 bases and the J segment 7 bases; nucleotides outside the gene matches: 14. The CDR3 runs to 16 residues. Germline lookup yields CDR1 SGHNT and CDR2 YYREEE (reference sequence). Here the CDR3 reads CASSFWGSGVGGEQYF. DNA of the CDR3: TGTGCCAGCAGCTTCTGGGGTAGCGGGGTAGGGGGGGAGCAGTACTTC.

The CDR3, as DNA: TGTGCCTGGAGTGCCCTAGGACTCAATAATTCACCCCTCCACTTT. As protein: CAWSALGLNNSPLHF. The chain employs TRBV30 and TRBJ1-6, with D unclear. This CDR3 comprises 15 residues. V lost 1 base and J 5 bases, leaving 12 bases between the germline ends. CDR1 is GTSNPN and CDR2 is SVGIG in the germline V gene (reference sequence).

This chain connects TRBV9 to TRBJ2-1; a possible D gene is TRBD2 (6 bases). The CDR3 spans 16 residues. V lost 1 base to trimming and J lost 1 base, with 12 bases between them. Germline V gene sequence: CDR1 SGDLS, CDR2 YYNGEE. CDR3 protein: CASSVLAASSYNEQFF. The CDR3 DNA follows: TGTGCCAGCAGCGTATTAGCGGCTTCATCCTACAATGAGCAGTTCTTC.

This chain joins TRBV5-1 and TRBJ1-1; 10 bases are shared with TRBD1. The CDR3 sequence is 14 residues long. Trimming took 3 bases from V and 6 from J; bases not matched to a gene: 5. Germline CDR1 SGHRS, CDR2 YFSETQ. CDR3 residues: CASSSGQGVSEAFF. CDR3 in DNA: TGCGCCAGCAGCTCAGGACAGGGGGTCTCTGAAGCTTTCTTT.

The V gene is TRBV6-5, the J gene TRBJ1-1, with D perhaps matching TRBD1 (5 bases). Germline V lookup: CDR1 MNHEY, CDR2 SVGAGI. CDR3 length: 15 amino acids. Trimming removed 7 bases from V and 0 bases from J, with 15 bases in between. The CDR3 DNA follows: TGTGCCAGCAACCTTAAGCAGGGTCTGAACACTGAAGCTTTCTTT. Translated: CASNLKQGLNTEAFF.

The V call is TRBV5-4, the J call TRBJ2-5; possible D gene TRBD1, 5 bases. The ends were cut back, 4 bases at V and 1 base at J, with 11 bases in the middle. This CDR3 region has 14 residues. Germline values: CDR1 SGHNT, CDR2 YYREEE (reference sequence). The CDR3 spells CASSLQGSQETQYF. The CDR3 DNA sequence: TGTGCCAGCAGCCTGCAGGGAAGCCAAGAGACCCAGTACTTC.